This TCR beta chain was profiled in a study of blood T cells in healthy people across ages. A sample-barcoded 5' primer and a J-beta primer mix were used in a second PCR of roughly 7 to 11 cycles. TCRdb called the 5' RACE reads again in MiXCR, with one record for every CDR3 protein. The data contain fewer than 2,000,000 distinct CDR3 sequences, 34% of them singletons. The CDR3 runs 14 residues. Trimming removed 1 base from V and 13 bases from J; junction bases left unmatched: 8. Germline lookup yields CDR1 SGHTA and CDR2 FQGNSA. The sequence was obtained from a woman aged 25 to 45 in good health. The sequenced material came from blood. This rearrangement joins TRBV7-2 to TRBJ2-1; 9 nucleotides align to TRBD2. Here the CDR3 reads CASSLGVAGERQFF. CDR3 nucleotides: TGTGCCAGCAGCTTAGGGGTAGCGGGAGAGCGTCAGTTCTTC.